These 21 T cell receptor beta chains originate from one sample sequenced in a study of PD-1 blockade in classical Hodgkin lymphoma. The protocol was immunoSEQ multiplex PCR, while the TCRdb copy is restricted to in-frame clones and leaves out a portion. The sample carries over 25,000 clones, 86% recorded once. Time point indicated: cycle 4 day 1 (C4D1), after around six weeks of nivolumab. Autologous stem cell transplantation was followed by relapse in every patient, and brentuximab vedotin exposure varied. It was by magnetic negative selection that CD4+ T cells were purified from thawed PBMCs. Sequenced here: CD4+ T cells from blood, sampled before the fourth cycle of nivolumab. Receptor source: a human donor with classical Hodgkin lymphoma.

This clone turned up a few times. The rearrangement links TRBV9 to TRBJ2-7; the match to TRBD2 covers 7 bases. V gave up 4 bases and J gave up 7 bases; unmatched junction bases: 14. This CDR3 is 15 amino acids long. Germline loops: CDR1 SGDLS, CDR2 YYNGEE. CDR3 in amino acids: CASSLRGGGYGEQYF. The CDR3, as DNA: TGTGCCAGCAGCCTCCGTGGGGGGGGATATGGGGAGCAGTACTTC. The full variable domain, in which reference TRBV9 and TRBJ2-7 provide the parts outside the CDR3, is DSGVTQTPKHLITATGQRVTLRCSPRSGDLSVYWYQQSLDQGLQFLIQYYNGEERAKGNILERFSAQQFPDLHSELNLSSLELGDSALYFCASSLRGGGYGEQYFGPGTRLTVT.

The J gene is TRBJ2-5, the V gene TRBV7-8; the D gene is possibly TRBD2 (7 bases). The CDR3 has 14 residues. The V gene's germline CDR1 is SGHVS and CDR2 FQNEAQ. Trimming shortened V by 5 bases and J by 5 bases, and 15 bases separated the two germline ends. The CDR3 DNA reads as TGTGCCAGCAGCCCGACTAGGGGGGGGGAGACCCAGTACTTC. Translation gives CASSPTRGGETQYF.

This rearrangement joins TRBV18 to TRBJ1-6; tentatively, D is TRBD1 (5 bases). Trimming took 5 bases from V and 7 from J, leaving 12 bases between them. This CDR3 is 14 amino acids long. CDR1 and CDR2 from the germline V gene are KGHSH and LQKENI. CDR3 loop: CASSGGPGNSPLHF. CDR3 in DNA: TGTGCCAGCTCAGGTGGTCCAGGGAATTCACCCCTCCACTTT. Full variable domain (remainder filled in from reference TRBV18 and TRBJ1-6): NAGVMQNPRHLVRRRGQEARLRCSPMKGHSHVYWYRQLPEEGLKFMVYLQKENIIDESGMPKERFSAEFPKEGPSILRIQQVVRGDSAAYFCASSGGPGNSPLHFGNGTRLTVT.

Only a few counts were recorded for this clone. The chain carries TRBV7-9 and TRBJ1-1; TRBD1 matches at 9 bases. The CDR3 has 13 residues. V lost 5 bases and J lost 4; bases outside the gene matches: 2. Germline V gene data show CDR1 as SEHNR and CDR2 as FQNEAQ (reference sequence). This chain's CDR3 is CASSPTGGTEAFF. CDR3 in DNA: TGTGCCAGCAGCCCGACAGGGGGCACTGAAGCTTTCTTT.

J is TRBJ2-1 and V is TRBV6-6, with 10 bases aligning to TRBD2. J lost 8 bases, V lost 4 bases, and 11 bases had no gene match. CDR3 length: 16 residues. Germline-derived CDR1 and CDR2 are MNHNY and SVGAGI (reference sequence). The chain's CDR3 is CASSWTAGTSVDEQFF. CDR3 coding DNA: TGTGCCAGCAGTTGGACCGCCGGGACTAGCGTCGATGAGCAGTTCTTC.

This chain joins TRBV5-1 and TRBJ2-7, with TRBD1 as a possible D gene (6 bases). Germline-derived CDR1 and CDR2 are SGHRS and YFSETQ. Trimming removed 4 bases from V and 2 bases from J, with 16 bases in between. The CDR3 spans 15 residues. CDR3 region: CASSNTGMSAYEQYF. CDR3 nucleotide sequence: TGCGCCAGCAGCAACACAGGGATGTCAGCCTACGAGCAGTACTTC.

The chain joins TRBV5-4 to TRBJ2-1; D is undetermined. This CDR3 spans 14 amino acids. Trimming shortened V by 3 bases and J by 4 bases, and 11 bases separated the two germline ends. Germline CDR1 is SGHNT and CDR2 is YYREEE (reference sequence). The CDR3 nucleotides read TGTGCCAGCAGCTCCTTGGACCGGTACAATGAGCAGTTCTTC. It translates to CASSSLDRYNEQFF.

The J gene is TRBJ1-4, the V gene TRBV7-8; TRBD1 is a possible D gene (5 bases). CDR3 length equals 13 residues. Trimming removed 6 bases from V and 3 bases from J, with 8 bases in between. In germline, CDR1 is SGHVS, CDR2 FQNEAQ. The CDR3 loop is CASRAGPNEKLFF. The DNA for the CDR3 is TGTGCCAGCAGAGCGGGGCCTAATGAAAAACTGTTTTTT.

The V call is TRBV2, the J call TRBJ2-7; D call uncertain. Looked up from germline, CDR1 is SNHLY and CDR2 is FYNNEI. Trimming took 4 bases from V and 4 from J, leaving 5 bases between them. This CDR3 has 11 amino acids. Written as DNA, the CDR3 is TGTGCCAGCAGTGTAAGTTACGAGCAGTACTTC. Translating it yields CASSVSYEQYF.

The chain employs TRBV7-2 and TRBJ2-7; a weak D match, TRBD1 (5 bases). The CDR3 is 15 residues long. Germline CDR1 is SGHTA and CDR2 is FQGNSA. The ends were cut back, 0 bases at V and 2 bases at J, with 11 bases in the middle. The CDR3 DNA reads TGTGCCAGCAGCTTAGCTGGTAGGGGTCCCTACGAGCAGTACTTC. Translation: CASSLAGRGPYEQYF.

The rearrangement joins TRBV6-5 to TRBJ2-5; weak D call: TRBD2 (6 bases). This CDR3 is built from 15 residues. CDR1 and CDR2 from the germline V gene are MNHEY and SVGAGI. With 0 bases removed from V and 1 base from J, the gap between germline ends came to 9 bases. CDR3 loop: CASSYSWTIQETQYF. CDR3 bases: TGTGCCAGCAGTTACTCGTGGACTATCCAAGAGACCCAGTACTTC.

The chain links TRBV4-1 to TRBJ2-3; D is uncertain. CDR1 is MGHRA and CDR2 is YSYEKL in the germline V gene. The CDR3 length is 13 residues. V dropped 0 bases and J dropped 7 bases, with 8 bases sitting between them. CDR3 in amino acids: CASSQEGRNTQYF. DNA of the CDR3: TGCGCCAGCAGCCAAGAAGGAAGGAATACGCAGTATTTT.

The gene calls are TRBV12-5 and TRBJ2-3, with 7 bases lining up with TRBD2. The J segment lost 4 bases and the V segment lost 6 bases, leaving 4 bases of the junction unmatched. Germline loops: CDR1 LGHNT, CDR2 FRNRAP. The CDR3 runs to 13 residues. CDR3 in DNA: TGTGCTAGTGGCACCGCGGGAGCAGATACGCAGTATTTT. Protein product: CASGTAGADTQYF.

The chain is built from TRBV6-1 and TRBJ2-4, with unresolved D. The CDR3 has 14 amino acids. CDR1 and CDR2 from the germline V gene are MNHNS and SASEGT. The V end was cut by 1 base, the J end by 6 bases, with 10 bases between. CDR3 loop: CASSEDPALNIQYF. The CDR3 DNA reads TGTGCCAGCAGTGAAGATCCGGCTTTAAACATTCAGTACTTC.

This chain links TRBV18 with TRBJ2-2, with a weak D call TRBD1 (5 bases). V dropped 5 bases and J dropped 3 bases, with 10 bases sitting between them. The CDR3 consists of 14 residues. Looked up from germline, CDR1 is KGHSH and CDR2 is LQKENI. CDR3 sequence (DNA): TGTGCCAGCTCAACGGCAGGGTACACCGGGGAGCTGTTTTTT. Encoded protein: CASSTAGYTGELFF.

There are a few counts of this clone. V is TRBV18 and J is TRBJ2-5; D remains ambiguous. Germline CDR1 KGHSH, CDR2 LQKENI. The CDR3 contains 14 residues. Trimming pared 3 bases from V and 2 bases from J, leaving 10 bases between. CDR3 residues: CASSPQNIQETQYF. In DNA, the CDR3 is TGTGCCAGCTCACCCCAGAATATACAAGAGACCCAGTACTTC. Filled out from reference TRBV18 and TRBJ2-5, the complete variable domain reads NAGVMQNPRHLVRRRGQEARLRCSPMKGHSHVYWYRQLPEEGLKFMVYLQKENIIDESGMPKERFSAEFPKEGPSILRIQQVVRGDSAAYFCASSPQNIQETQYFGPGTRLLVL.

This chain joins TRBV6-1 and TRBJ2-7; no firm D call. The CDR3 loop spans 13 amino acids. V lost 0 bases, J lost 4 bases, and 7 bases lay in between. Germline-derived CDR1 and CDR2 are MNHNS and SASEGT. Here the CDR3 DNA reads TGTGCCAGCAGTGAAGCGCGGCAGTACGAGCAGTACTTC. As protein: CASSEARQYEQYF.

The chain carries TRBV4-1 and TRBJ1-2; 9 nucleotides match TRBD1. After removal of 4 bases from V and 5 bases from J, the junction contained 2 bases not matched to a gene. This CDR3 region has 13 residues. Per the germline V gene, CDR1 is MGHRA and CDR2 is YSYEKL. CDR3 DNA sequence: TGCGCCAGCAGCCCCGGACAGGGGTATGGCTACACCTTC. Translating it yields CASSPGQGYGYTF.

This clone has more than one count but fewer than ten. This rearrangement joins TRBV29-1 to TRBJ1-1, with 8 nucleotides matching TRBD1. Germline V gene sequence: CDR1 SQVTM, CDR2 ANQGSEA. With 6 bases clipped from V and 1 base from J, the junction kept 4 bases outside the gene matches. This CDR3 has 13 amino acids. CDR3 nucleotides: TGCAGCGTGGCAGGGGGCACGAACACTGAAGCTTTCTTT. Amino acids: CSVAGGTNTEAFF.

The rearrangement links TRBV7-2 to TRBJ1-6; D ambiguous. The CDR3 contains 15 residues. Germline CDR1 is SGHTA and CDR2 is FQGNSA. V lost 2 bases, J lost 3 bases, and 8 bases lay in between. The CDR3 loop reads CASSLMSDYNSPLHF. The CDR3 DNA reads TGTGCCAGCAGCTTAATGTCCGACTATAATTCACCCCTCCACTTT.

V is TRBV28 and J is TRBJ2-7; TRBD1 matches 8 bases. The trim removed 8 bases at V and 7 bases at J, leaving 7 bases unmatched. CDR1 is MDHEN, CDR2 SYDVKM, per germline. This CDR3 comprises 12 residues. The CDR3 nucleotides are TGTGCCAGCCAGGACAGGGCAAGGGAGCAGTACTTC. It specifies CASQDRAREQYF.